This T cell receptor (beta chain) was recovered during a study of fetal regulatory T cell absence and autoimmunity. Study-level findings and limits: Antigen-driven pancreatic autoimmunity before birth in IPEX was inferred from oligoclonal enrichment.

CDR1 is MNHNY and CDR2 is SVGAGI in the germline V gene (reference sequence). Trimming took off 0 bases at V and 0 bases at J, with 12 bases between the two ends. There are 16 residues in the CDR3. Libraries were prepared by immunoSEQ multiplex PCR; TCRdb keeps only in-frame clonotypes and omits some of them. The sample lists around 100,000 clones, more than 70% occurring once. As for this clone: Its antigen remains unidentified.

This TCR came from a male donor with IPEX syndrome. Sequenced: pancreas tissue. J is TRBJ2-7 and V is TRBV6-6; no clear D gene. The CDR3 loop is CASSYSGRLSSYEQYF. CDR3 DNA sequence: TGTGCCAGCAGTTACTCGGGCAGGTTAAGCTCCTACGAGCAGTACTTC.